This T cell receptor (beta chain) was retrieved from a study of CD8 T cells in ankylosing spondylitis (dated by TCRdb to 2015 to 2018). At the level of the whole study: T cell receptor beta repertoires were profiled in healthy donors and ankylosing spondylitis patients so that disease-linked TCR variants could be found. The whole study cohort included 95 to 130 healthy donors and under 30 ankylosing spondylitis patients. Peripheral blood samples were taken, and synovial fluid was additionally collected from ankylosing spondylitis patients. Study-wide conclusions, independent of this receptor: Blood from ankylosing spondylitis patients appeared to be characterized by a TCR beta motif composed of under ten highly homologous amino acid variants. Some motif variants were previously reported in synovial fluid and blood of reactive arthritis patients, suggesting common disease-initiation mechanisms. A CD8+ phenotype was shown by the disease-linked clones, which were found at relatively low frequencies in peripheral blood. According to the report, matched synovial fluid samples from ankylosing spondylitis patients were significantly enriched for the disease-linked clones.

Note on this clonotype: Its binding antigen is unknown. No much larger clone exists at a distance of one base, and base qualities are not known.

CDR1 LGHNA and CDR2 YNFKEQ were looked up in the germline V gene. V and J lose 0 bases and 5 bases, and a span of 11 bases separates them. The CDR3, from cysteine to phenylalanine, totals 14 residues. CDR3 DNA is the only sequence kept; it has 42 bases, read in frame from the first base. The sequencer was an Illumina HiSeq 2500. Quantitative 5'-RACE with molecular barcodes was the method used to prepare the TCR beta libraries. As for how the authors treated the data: To identify disease-linked TCR variants, a new computational method was used, one built on a probabilistic model of VDJ rearrangement. TCRdb reanalyzed the raw reads on its own, using fastp at Q25 for trimming and MiXCR for clone calling, and kept in-frame beta chains. Rows merge per CDR3 protein into single entries with the most common DNA and genes. TCRdb, not the original authors, processed these V and J calls. This sample lists some 840,000 distinct CDR3 sequences; 10% to 15% were detected once. The ten top clones hold just over 0.5% of the sample.

The chain uses TRBV4-2 and TRBJ2-7, with the D gene call left open. Input material: blood, either unsorted or a sorted T cell fraction (not recorded which). The TCR was taken from a male donor with ankylosing spondylitis. This receptor has the CDR3 CASSQDRTSHEQYF. The sequenced DNA: TGTGCCAGCAGCCAAGATCGTACCAGTCACGAGCAGTACTTC.